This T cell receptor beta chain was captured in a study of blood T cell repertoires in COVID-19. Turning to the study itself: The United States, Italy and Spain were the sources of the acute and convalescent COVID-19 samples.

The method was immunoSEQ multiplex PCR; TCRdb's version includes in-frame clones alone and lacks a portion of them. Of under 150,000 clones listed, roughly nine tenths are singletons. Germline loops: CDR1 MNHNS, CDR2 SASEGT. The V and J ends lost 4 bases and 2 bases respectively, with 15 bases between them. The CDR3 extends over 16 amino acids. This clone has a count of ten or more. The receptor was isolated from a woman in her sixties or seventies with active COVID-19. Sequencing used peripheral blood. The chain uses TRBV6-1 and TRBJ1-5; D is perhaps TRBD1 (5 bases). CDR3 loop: CASSGGLGGGNQPQHF. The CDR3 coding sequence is TGTGCCAGCAGTGGTGGGCTGGGGGGTGGCAATCAGCCCCAGCATTTT.